These T cell receptor beta chains were read from a single sample in a study of OX40 agonist ivuxolimab in advanced cancers. Using immunoSEQ multiplex PCR, the repertoire was profiled, and TCRdb retains in-frame clones only, with some absent. The sample yields about 98,000 clones, around nine tenths seen once. The sample in question was CD4+ or CD8+ T cells sorted from blood, obtained in a trial of the OX40 agonist ivuxolimab. The receptor source for this set is an adult with an advanced solid tumor such as melanoma, head and neck, liver or kidney cancer. Both conserved end residues are part of each CDR3. The order of the fields is V gene, clone size, D gene, J gene, CDR3 protein, CDR3 DNA. D genes are given only for firm matches. Only part of the rows carry a size: once, few, many, or a class if the clone is expanded.

V gene: TRBV7-8
clone size: NA
D gene: NA
J gene: TRBJ1-4
CDR3 protein: CASSSSGGSEEKLFF
CDR3 DNA: TGTGCCAGCAGCTCCTCGGGGGGCTCGGAAGAAAAACTGTTTTTT

V gene: TRBV28
clone size: NA
D gene: NA
J gene: TRBJ2-1
CDR3 protein: CASSLAAGNEQFF
CDR3 DNA: TGTGCCAGCAGTTTAGCCGCGGGCAATGAGCAGTTCTTC

V gene: TRBV18
clone size: few
D gene: NA
J gene: TRBJ1-4
CDR3 protein: CASSRGPIEFNEKLFF
CDR3 DNA: TGTGCCAGCTCACGGGGGCCAATTGAGTTTAATGAAAAACTGTTTTTT

V gene: TRBV18
clone size: NA
D gene: TRBD1
J gene: TRBJ2-7
CDR3 protein: CASSPLDGTGTLYEQYF
CDR3 DNA: TGTGCCAGCTCACCTTTGGACGGGACAGGGACCCTCTACGAGCAGTACTTC

V gene: TRBV7-3
clone size: NA
D gene: NA
J gene: TRBJ2-3
CDR3 protein: CASSFRDNTDTQYF
CDR3 DNA: TGTGCCAGCAGCTTCCGGGACAACACAGATACGCAGTATTTT

V gene: TRBV5-1
clone size: NA
D gene: NA
J gene: TRBJ2-7
CDR3 protein: CASSLDPSMEQYF
CDR3 DNA: TGCGCCAGCAGCTTGGACCCGTCTATGGAGCAGTACTTC

V gene: TRBV7-2
clone size: NA
D gene: NA
J gene: TRBJ1-1
CDR3 protein: CASSLTWTDEAFF
CDR3 DNA: TGTGCCAGCAGCTTAACATGGACAGATGAAGCTTTCTTT

V gene: TRBV10-2
clone size: NA
D gene: NA
J gene: TRBJ1-3
CDR3 protein: CASSEIGAGNTIYF
CDR3 DNA: TGCGCCAGCAGTGAGATCGGGGCTGGAAACACCATATATTTT

V gene: TRBV2
clone size: NA
D gene: TRBD1
J gene: TRBJ1-5
CDR3 protein: CASRGQGSKPQHF
CDR3 DNA: TGTGCCAGCAGGGGACAGGGGAGTAAGCCCCAGCATTTT

V gene: TRBV7-2
clone size: NA
D gene: NA
J gene: TRBJ2-7
CDR3 protein: CASSSPNLGQYF
CDR3 DNA: TGTGCCAGCAGCTCGCCCAATTTGGGGCAGTACTTC

V gene: TRBV2
clone size: NA
D gene: NA
J gene: TRBJ1-5
CDR3 protein: CASSELEGNQPQHF
CDR3 DNA: TGTGCCAGCAGTGAATTGGAGGGCAATCAGCCCCAGCATTTT

V gene: TRBV11-3
clone size: NA
D gene: TRBD1
J gene: TRBJ2-5
CDR3 protein: CASSPGTGFRTQYF
CDR3 DNA: TGTGCCAGCAGCCCCGGGACAGGTTTTAGGACCCAGTACTTC

V gene: TRBV7-3
clone size: NA
D gene: NA
J gene: TRBJ2-5
CDR3 protein: CASSAKGETQYF
CDR3 DNA: TGTGCCAGCAGCGCCAAGGGGGAGACCCAGTACTTC

V gene: TRBV7-8
clone size: NA
D gene: TRBD2
J gene: TRBJ2-7
CDR3 protein: CASSFSAGAYEQYF
CDR3 DNA: TGTGCCAGCAGCTTCTCCGCGGGGGCCTACGAGCAGTACTTC

V gene: TRBV27
clone size: NA
D gene: NA
J gene: TRBJ1-5
CDR3 protein: CASSFGGASQPQHF
CDR3 DNA: TGTGCCAGCAGTTTTGGAGGCGCGAGCCAGCCCCAGCATTTT

V gene: TRBV7-9
clone size: NA
D gene: NA
J gene: TRBJ2-5
CDR3 protein: CASRLSSSPETQYF
CDR3 DNA: TGTGCCAGCAGGCTTAGTTCTTCCCCAGAGACCCAGTACTTC

V gene: TRBV2
clone size: NA
D gene: NA
J gene: TRBJ2-4
CDR3 protein: CASSALSGARNIQYF
CDR3 DNA: TGTGCCAGCAGTGCTCTCTCGGGGGCGCGAAACATTCAGTACTTC

V gene: TRBV6-1
clone size: NA
D gene: NA
J gene: TRBJ2-7
CDR3 protein: CATPRFSGSEQYF
CDR3 DNA: TGTGCCACCCCTCGGTTTTCCGGGTCCGAGCAGTACTTC

V gene: TRBV6-5
clone size: NA
D gene: NA
J gene: TRBJ1-5
CDR3 protein: CASSYGGADQPQHF
CDR3 DNA: TGTGCCAGCAGTTACGGGGGCGCGGATCAGCCCCAGCATTTT

V gene: TRBV19
clone size: NA
D gene: NA
J gene: TRBJ2-5
CDR3 protein: CASSLPGVTETQYF
CDR3 DNA: TGTGCCAGTAGTCTCCCTGGGGTAACGGAGACCCAGTACTTC

V gene: TRBV9
clone size: NA
D gene: TRBD1
J gene: TRBJ1-4
CDR3 protein: CASSPRTGATNEKLFF
CDR3 DNA: TGTGCCAGCAGCCCCCGGACAGGGGCGACTAATGAAAAACTGTTTTTT

V gene: TRBV7-2
clone size: NA
D gene: NA
J gene: TRBJ1-5
CDR3 protein: CASSSRYSNQPQHF
CDR3 DNA: TGTGCCAGCAGTAGTCGGTATAGCAATCAGCCCCAGCATTTT

V gene: TRBV5-4
clone size: NA
D gene: NA
J gene: TRBJ2-5
CDR3 protein: CASSLQGEETQYF
CDR3 DNA: TGTGCCAGCAGCTTACAGGGTGAGGAGACCCAGTACTTC

V gene: TRBV6-5
clone size: NA
D gene: NA
J gene: TRBJ1-1
CDR3 protein: CASRRSDSGEAFF
CDR3 DNA: TGTGCCAGCAGACGATCCGACAGTGGTGAAGCTTTCTTT

V gene: TRBV10-3
clone size: NA
D gene: TRBD1
J gene: TRBJ1-1
CDR3 protein: CAISVGPGQQNTEAFF
CDR3 DNA: TGTGCCATCAGTGTGGGACCGGGACAGCAGAACACTGAAGCTTTCTTT

V gene: TRBV28
clone size: NA
D gene: NA
J gene: TRBJ1-4
CDR3 protein: CASRVQGATNEKLFF
CDR3 DNA: TGTGCCAGCAGAGTACAGGGAGCAACTAATGAAAAACTGTTTTTT

V gene: TRBV5-1
clone size: NA
D gene: NA
J gene: TRBJ2-1
CDR3 protein: CASRYQIDNEQFF
CDR3 DNA: TGCGCCAGCAGGTACCAGATTGACAATGAGCAGTTCTTC

V gene: TRBV2
clone size: NA
D gene: NA
J gene: TRBJ2-5
CDR3 protein: CASSEETQYF
CDR3 DNA: TGTGCCAGCAGCGAAGAGACCCAGTACTTC

V gene: TRBV11-1
clone size: NA
D gene: TRBD1
J gene: TRBJ1-1
CDR3 protein: CASSYNRGGSTEAFF
CDR3 DNA: TGTGCCAGCAGCTATAACAGGGGCGGGAGCACTGAAGCTTTCTTT

V gene: TRBV9
clone size: NA
D gene: NA
J gene: TRBJ2-6
CDR3 protein: CASSVRNAGANVLTF
CDR3 DNA: TGTGCCAGCAGCGTTAGAAATGCCGGGGCCAACGTCCTGACTTTC

V gene: TRBV28
clone size: NA
D gene: NA
J gene: TRBJ1-2
CDR3 protein: CASTTGYGYTF
CDR3 DNA: TGTGCCAGCACTACAGGCTATGGCTACACCTTC

V gene: TRBV5-1
clone size: NA
D gene: NA
J gene: TRBJ2-3
CDR3 protein: CASSLTLDRRTDTQYF
CDR3 DNA: TGCGCCAGCAGCTTAACCCTAGACAGGCGGACAGATACGCAGTATTTT

V gene: TRBV27
clone size: NA
D gene: NA
J gene: TRBJ2-1
CDR3 protein: CASMTAYNYDEQFF
CDR3 DNA: TGTGCCAGCATGACGGCTTACAATTACGATGAGCAGTTCTTC

V gene: TRBV19
clone size: NA
D gene: NA
J gene: TRBJ2-7
CDR3 protein: CASSITVGIGQYF
CDR3 DNA: TGTGCCAGTAGTATAACGGTGGGGATCGGGCAGTACTTC

V gene: TRBV28
clone size: NA
D gene: NA
J gene: TRBJ2-2
CDR3 protein: CASTGSTGELFF
CDR3 DNA: TGTGCCAGCACGGGTAGCACCGGGGAGCTGTTTTTT

V gene: TRBV5-1
clone size: NA
D gene: NA
J gene: TRBJ2-6
CDR3 protein: CASSFSGANVLTF
CDR3 DNA: TGCGCCAGCAGCTTTTCTGGGGCCAACGTCCTGACTTTC

V gene: TRBV10-3
clone size: NA
D gene: TRBD1
J gene: TRBJ1-1
CDR3 protein: CATEGQPNTEAFF
CDR3 DNA: TGTGCCACCGAGGGACAGCCGAACACTGAAGCTTTCTTT

V gene: TRBV19
clone size: NA
D gene: TRBD1
J gene: TRBJ1-4
CDR3 protein: CASSPGATGATTNEKLFF
CDR3 DNA: TGTGCCAGTAGTCCTGGGGCGACAGGGGCGACAACTAATGAAAAACTGTTTTTT

V gene: TRBV14
clone size: NA
D gene: NA
J gene: TRBJ2-1
CDR3 protein: CASSRPRISSGSYNEQFF
CDR3 DNA: TGTGCCAGCAGCCGACCAAGAATTAGTTCGGGTTCATACAATGAGCAGTTCTTC

V gene: TRBV19
clone size: NA
D gene: NA
J gene: TRBJ2-3
CDR3 protein: CASSIDRWGTQYF
CDR3 DNA: TGTGCCAGTAGTATAGATCGGTGGGGTACGCAGTATTTT

V gene: TRBV15
clone size: NA
D gene: NA
J gene: TRBJ1-1
CDR3 protein: CATSEGTIPRRAFF
CDR3 DNA: TGTGCCACCTCCGAGGGGACTATACCGCGGCGGGCTTTCTTT

V gene: TRBV2
clone size: NA
D gene: NA
J gene: TRBJ2-7
CDR3 protein: CASRTGTNSYEQYF
CDR3 DNA: TGTGCCAGCAGAACCGGGACAAACTCCTACGAGCAGTACTTC

V gene: TRBV10-3
clone size: NA
D gene: NA
J gene: TRBJ1-2
CDR3 protein: CAIRGNYGYTF
CDR3 DNA: TGTGCCATCAGGGGTAACTATGGCTACACCTTC

V gene: TRBV5-4
clone size: NA
D gene: NA
J gene: TRBJ1-1
CDR3 protein: CASSGGSAMNTEAFF
CDR3 DNA: TGTGCCAGCAGCGGCGGGTCGGCAATGAACACTGAAGCTTTCTTT

V gene: TRBV5-1
clone size: NA
D gene: TRBD1
J gene: TRBJ2-3
CDR3 protein: CASSLGQGKDTQYF
CDR3 DNA: TGCGCCAGCAGCTTAGGACAGGGGAAAGATACGCAGTATTTT

V gene: TRBV6-1
clone size: NA
D gene: NA
J gene: TRBJ1-5
CDR3 protein: CASSWTVGGNQPQHF
CDR3 DNA: TGTGCCAGCAGTTGGACGGTGGGGGGCAATCAGCCCCAGCATTTT

V gene: TRBV14
clone size: NA
D gene: NA
J gene: TRBJ1-6
CDR3 protein: CASRRTGSINSPLHF
CDR3 DNA: TGTGCCAGCAGAAGAACCGGGTCTATTAATTCACCCCTCCACTTT

V gene: TRBV19
clone size: few
D gene: NA
J gene: TRBJ2-1
CDR3 protein: CASSNPEGVNEQFF
CDR3 DNA: TGTGCCAGTAGTAATCCGGAAGGGGTCAATGAGCAGTTCTTC

V gene: TRBV5-1
clone size: NA
D gene: NA
J gene: TRBJ1-4
CDR3 protein: CASGQGTNEKLFF
CDR3 DNA: TGCGCCAGCGGCCAGGGAACTAATGAAAAACTGTTTTTT

V gene: TRBV7-9
clone size: NA
D gene: NA
J gene: TRBJ2-1
CDR3 protein: CASSWSDPWDEQFF
CDR3 DNA: TGTGCCAGCAGCTGGTCGGATCCCTGGGATGAGCAGTTCTTC

V gene: TRBV12-5
clone size: NA
D gene: NA
J gene: TRBJ2-3
CDR3 protein: CASGGSGPRRRDTDTQYF
CDR3 DNA: TGTGCTAGTGGTGGGAGCGGGCCCAGACGCCGGGACACAGATACGCAGTATTTT

V gene: TRBV18
clone size: NA
D gene: NA
J gene: TRBJ1-3
CDR3 protein: CASSPVARADTIYF
CDR3 DNA: TGTGCCAGCTCACCAGTGGCTCGGGCGGACACCATATATTTT

V gene: TRBV27
clone size: NA
D gene: NA
J gene: TRBJ1-4
CDR3 protein: CASSNRAGEKLFF
CDR3 DNA: TGTGCCAGCAGTAACCGGGCGGGAGAAAAACTGTTTTTT

V gene: TRBV18
clone size: NA
D gene: NA
J gene: TRBJ2-5
CDR3 protein: CASSPFGGAGETQYF
CDR3 DNA: TGTGCCAGCTCACCTTTTGGGGGGGCAGGAGAGACCCAGTACTTC

V gene: TRBV7-9
clone size: NA
D gene: TRBD2
J gene: TRBJ2-5
CDR3 protein: CASSPGGGQQYF
CDR3 DNA: TGTGCCAGCAGCCCCGGGGGGGGCCAGCAGTACTTC

V gene: TRBV10-1
clone size: NA
D gene: NA
J gene: TRBJ1-3
CDR3 protein: CASSVAGSGNTIYF
CDR3 DNA: TGCGCCAGCAGTGTGGCAGGCTCTGGAAACACCATATATTTT

V gene: TRBV2
clone size: NA
D gene: NA
J gene: TRBJ1-1
CDR3 protein: CASTGFNTEAFF
CDR3 DNA: TGTGCCAGCACTGGTTTCAACACTGAAGCTTTCTTT

V gene: TRBV6-1
clone size: NA
D gene: NA
J gene: TRBJ1-1
CDR3 protein: CASRQDGNTEAFF
CDR3 DNA: TGTGCCAGCAGACAGGACGGTAACACTGAAGCTTTCTTT

V gene: TRBV29-1
clone size: once
D gene: TRBD1
J gene: TRBJ2-7
CDR3 protein: CSVSRGGQGDSYEQYF
CDR3 DNA: TGCAGCGTTTCTCGGGGGGGACAGGGGGACTCCTACGAGCAGTACTTC